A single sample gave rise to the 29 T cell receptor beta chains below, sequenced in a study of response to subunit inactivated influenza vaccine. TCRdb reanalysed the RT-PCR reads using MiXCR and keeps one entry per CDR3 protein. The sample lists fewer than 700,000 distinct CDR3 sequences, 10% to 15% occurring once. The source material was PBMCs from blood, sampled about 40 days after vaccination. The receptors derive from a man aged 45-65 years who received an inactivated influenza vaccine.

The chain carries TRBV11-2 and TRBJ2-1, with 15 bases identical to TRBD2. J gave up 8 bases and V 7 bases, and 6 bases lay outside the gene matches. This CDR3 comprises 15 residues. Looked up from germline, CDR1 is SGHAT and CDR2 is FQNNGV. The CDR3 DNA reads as TGTGCCAGCACCTTGGGACTAGCGGGAGGTTATGAGCAGTTCTTC. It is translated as CASTLGLAGGYEQFF.

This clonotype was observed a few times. CDR3: CASSQDRDGLWGFEEAFF. The CDR3 coding sequence is TGTGCCAGCAGCCAAGATCGGGACGGACTTTGGGGCTTCGAAGAAGCTTTCTTT. The chain uses TRBV14 and TRBJ1-1; possibly TRBD1 for D (5 bases). CDR3 length equals 18 residues. Germline CDR1 reads SGHDN; CDR2 reads FVKESK. With 0 bases removed from V and 8 bases from J, the gap between germline ends came to 25 bases.

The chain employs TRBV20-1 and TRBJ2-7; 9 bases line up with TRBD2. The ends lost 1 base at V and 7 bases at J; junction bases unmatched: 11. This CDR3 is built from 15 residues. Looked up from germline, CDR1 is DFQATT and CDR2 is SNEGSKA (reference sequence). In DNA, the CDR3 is TGCAGTGCTAGAGTCATTAGCGGGAGCTTGGGAGAGCAGTACTTC. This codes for CSARVISGSLGEQYF.

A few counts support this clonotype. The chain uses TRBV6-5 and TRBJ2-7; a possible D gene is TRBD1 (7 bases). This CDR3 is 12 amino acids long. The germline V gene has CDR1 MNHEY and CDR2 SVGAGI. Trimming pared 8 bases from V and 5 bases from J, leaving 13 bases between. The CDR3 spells CASPRRGHEQYF. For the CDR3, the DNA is TGTGCCAGCCCGCGGAGGGGGCACGAGCAGTACTTC.

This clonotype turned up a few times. The CDR3 spells CATSRERGLAGETQYF. CDR3 in DNA: TGTGCCACCAGCAGAGAGAGGGGACTAGCGGGAGAGACCCAGTACTTC. V usage is TRBV15 and J usage is TRBJ2-5; 12 bases are shared with TRBD2. In germline, CDR1 is LNHNV, CDR2 YYDKDF (reference sequence). After removal of 0 bases from V and 4 bases from J, the junction contained 3 bases not matched to a gene. The CDR3 has 16 amino acids.

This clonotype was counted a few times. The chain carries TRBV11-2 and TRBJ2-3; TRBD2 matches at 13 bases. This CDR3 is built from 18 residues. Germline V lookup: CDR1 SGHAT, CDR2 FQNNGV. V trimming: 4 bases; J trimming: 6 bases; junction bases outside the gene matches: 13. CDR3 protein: CASSYRALAGGPGDTQYF. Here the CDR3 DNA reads TGTGCCAGCAGCTACCGGGCACTAGCGGGGGGGCCCGGGGATACGCAGTATTTT.

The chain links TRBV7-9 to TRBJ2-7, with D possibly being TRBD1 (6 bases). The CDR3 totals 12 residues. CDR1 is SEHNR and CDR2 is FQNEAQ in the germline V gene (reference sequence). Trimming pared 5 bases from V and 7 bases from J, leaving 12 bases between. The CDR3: CASSIHRVEQYF. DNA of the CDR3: TGTGCCAGCAGCATCCACAGGGTGGAGCAGTACTTC. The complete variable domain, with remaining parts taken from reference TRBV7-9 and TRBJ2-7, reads DTGVSQNPRHKITKRGQNVTFRCDPISEHNRLYWYRQTLGQGPEFLTYFQNEAQLEKSRLLSDRFSAERPKGSFSTLEIQRTEQGDSAMYLCASSIHRVEQYFGPGTRLTVT.

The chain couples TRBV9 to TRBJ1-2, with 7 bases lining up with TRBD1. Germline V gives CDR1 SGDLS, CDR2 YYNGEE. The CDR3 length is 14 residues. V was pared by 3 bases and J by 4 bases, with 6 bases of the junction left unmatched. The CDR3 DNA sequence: TGTGCCAGCAGCGGAATCAGGGGGGGCTATGGCTACACCTTC. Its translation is CASSGIRGGYGYTF.

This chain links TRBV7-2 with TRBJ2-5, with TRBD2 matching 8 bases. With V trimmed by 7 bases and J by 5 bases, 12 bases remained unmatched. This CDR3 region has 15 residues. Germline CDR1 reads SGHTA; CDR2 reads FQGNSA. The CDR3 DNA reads TGTGCCAGCACCCGGGTTTACGGGGGGGCGGAGACCCAGTACTTC. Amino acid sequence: CASTRVYGGAETQYF.

Written as DNA, the CDR3 is TGTGCCATCAGTGAGTCGAGCGGGGAAAGCACAGATACGCAGTATTTT. Amino acid sequence: CAISESSGESTDTQYF. V gene TRBV10-3 combines with J gene TRBJ2-3, with 7 nucleotides matching TRBD2. This CDR3 is 16 amino acids long. V trimming: 0 bases; J trimming: 0 bases; junction bases outside the gene matches: 3. The germline V gene encodes CDR1 ENHRY and CDR2 SYGVKD.

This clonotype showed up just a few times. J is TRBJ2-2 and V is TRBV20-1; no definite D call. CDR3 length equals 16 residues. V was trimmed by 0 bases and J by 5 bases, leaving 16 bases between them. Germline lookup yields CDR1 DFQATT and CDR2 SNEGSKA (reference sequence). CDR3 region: CSARDSRKGLTGELFF. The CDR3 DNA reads TGCAGTGCTAGAGATAGTCGGAAGGGCCTGACCGGGGAGCTGTTTTTT.

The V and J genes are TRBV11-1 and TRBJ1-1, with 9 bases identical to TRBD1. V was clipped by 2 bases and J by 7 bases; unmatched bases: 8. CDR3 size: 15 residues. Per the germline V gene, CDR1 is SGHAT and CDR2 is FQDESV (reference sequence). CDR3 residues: CASSLTTGGIHEAFF. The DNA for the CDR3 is TGTGCCAGCAGCTTAACTACAGGGGGCATTCATGAAGCTTTCTTT.

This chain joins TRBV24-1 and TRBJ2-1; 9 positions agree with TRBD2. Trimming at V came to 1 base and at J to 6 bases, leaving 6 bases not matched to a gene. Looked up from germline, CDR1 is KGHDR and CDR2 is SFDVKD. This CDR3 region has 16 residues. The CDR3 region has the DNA TGTGCCACCAGTGATTTTGGTCTAGCGGGACGCAATGAGCAGTTCTTC. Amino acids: CATSDFGLAGRNEQFF.

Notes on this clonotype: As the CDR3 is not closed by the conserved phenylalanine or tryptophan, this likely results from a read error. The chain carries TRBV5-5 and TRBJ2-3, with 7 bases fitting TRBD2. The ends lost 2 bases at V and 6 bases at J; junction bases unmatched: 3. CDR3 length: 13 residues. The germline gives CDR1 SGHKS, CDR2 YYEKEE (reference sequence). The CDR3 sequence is CASSFRGDDTQYL. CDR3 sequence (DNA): TGTGCCAGCAGCTTCCGGGGGGACGATACGCAGTATCTT.

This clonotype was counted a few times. The CDR3 loop reads CASSLSGPNYNEQFF. The CDR3, as DNA: TGTGCCAGCAGCTTAAGCGGGCCCAACTACAATGAGCAGTTCTTC. The chain links TRBV7-2 to TRBJ2-1; tentatively, D is TRBD2 (6 bases). Germline CDR1 is SGHTA and CDR2 is FQGNSA. This CDR3 has 15 residues. V lost 2 bases and J 3 bases, leaving 11 bases between the germline ends.

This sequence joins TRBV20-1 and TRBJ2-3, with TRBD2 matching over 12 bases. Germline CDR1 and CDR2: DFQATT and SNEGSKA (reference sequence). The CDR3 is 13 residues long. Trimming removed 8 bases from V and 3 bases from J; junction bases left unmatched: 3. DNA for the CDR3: TGCAGTACAGGACTAGCGGGGACAGATACGCAGTATTTT. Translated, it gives CSTGLAGTDTQYF.

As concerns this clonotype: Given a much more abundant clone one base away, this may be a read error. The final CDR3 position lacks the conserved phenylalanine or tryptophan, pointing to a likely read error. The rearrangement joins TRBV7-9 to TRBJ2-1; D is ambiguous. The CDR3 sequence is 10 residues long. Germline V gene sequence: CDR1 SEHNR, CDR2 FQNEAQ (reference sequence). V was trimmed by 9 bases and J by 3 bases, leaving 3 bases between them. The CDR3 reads CASNYNEQFY. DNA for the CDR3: TGTGCCAGTAACTACAATGAGCAGTTCTAC.

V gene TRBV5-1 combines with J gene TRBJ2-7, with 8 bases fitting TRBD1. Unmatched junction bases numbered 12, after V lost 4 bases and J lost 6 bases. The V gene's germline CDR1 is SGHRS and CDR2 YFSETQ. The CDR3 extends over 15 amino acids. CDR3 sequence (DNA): TGCGCCAGCAGCCCGGGACAGGTAGTCGTAGGCGAGCAGTACTTC. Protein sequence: CASSPGQVVVGEQYF.

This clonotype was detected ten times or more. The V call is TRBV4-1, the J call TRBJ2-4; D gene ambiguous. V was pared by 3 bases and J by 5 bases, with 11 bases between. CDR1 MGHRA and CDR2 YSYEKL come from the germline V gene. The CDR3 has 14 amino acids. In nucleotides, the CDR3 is TGCGCCAGCAGCCAGACCAACAGCGAAAACATTCAGTACTTC. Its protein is CASSQTNSENIQYF.

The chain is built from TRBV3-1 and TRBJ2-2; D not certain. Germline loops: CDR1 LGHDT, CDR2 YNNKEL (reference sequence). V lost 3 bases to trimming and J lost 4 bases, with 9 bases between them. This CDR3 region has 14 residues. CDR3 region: CASSQGRITGELFF. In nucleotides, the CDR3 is TGTGCCAGCAGCCAGGGCCGGATCACCGGGGAGCTGTTTTTT.

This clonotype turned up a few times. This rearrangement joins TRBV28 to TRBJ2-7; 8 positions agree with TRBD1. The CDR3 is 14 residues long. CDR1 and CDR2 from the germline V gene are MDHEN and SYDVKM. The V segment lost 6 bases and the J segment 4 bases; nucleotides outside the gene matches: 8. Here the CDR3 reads CASRPTGAGYEQYF. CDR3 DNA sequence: TGTGCCAGCAGACCGACAGGGGCAGGGTACGAGCAGTACTTC.

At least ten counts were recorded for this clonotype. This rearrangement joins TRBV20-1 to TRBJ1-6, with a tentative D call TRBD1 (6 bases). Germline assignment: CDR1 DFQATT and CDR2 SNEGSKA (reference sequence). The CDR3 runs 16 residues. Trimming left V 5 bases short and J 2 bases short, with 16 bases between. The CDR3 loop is CSAASLRDTYNSPLHF. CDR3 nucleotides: TGCAGTGCTGCATCCCTTCGGGACACCTATAATTCACCCCTCCACTTT.

The CDR3 sequence is CASNNGITGELFF. The CDR3 coding sequence is TGTGCCAGCAACAACGGGATCACCGGGGAGCTGTTTTTT. This chain connects TRBV7-9 to TRBJ2-2, with D perhaps matching TRBD2 (5 bases). Germline CDR1 and CDR2: SEHNR and FQNEAQ (reference sequence). Between the trimmed V and J ends, which lost 7 bases and 4 bases, there was a span of 10 bases. This CDR3 region has 13 residues.

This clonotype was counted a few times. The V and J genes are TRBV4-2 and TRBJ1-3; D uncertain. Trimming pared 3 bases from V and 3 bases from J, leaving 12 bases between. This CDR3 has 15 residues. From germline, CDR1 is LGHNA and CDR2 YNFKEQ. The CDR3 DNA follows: TGTGCCAGCAGCCAGTCGACGAGAGGTGGAAACACCATATATTTT. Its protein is CASSQSTRGGNTIYF.

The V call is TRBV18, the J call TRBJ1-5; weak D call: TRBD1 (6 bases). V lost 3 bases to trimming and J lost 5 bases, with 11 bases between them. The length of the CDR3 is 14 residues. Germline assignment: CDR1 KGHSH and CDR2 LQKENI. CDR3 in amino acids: CASSPRRTDQPQHF. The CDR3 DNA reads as TGTGCCAGCTCACCCCGGAGGACAGATCAGCCCCAGCATTTT.

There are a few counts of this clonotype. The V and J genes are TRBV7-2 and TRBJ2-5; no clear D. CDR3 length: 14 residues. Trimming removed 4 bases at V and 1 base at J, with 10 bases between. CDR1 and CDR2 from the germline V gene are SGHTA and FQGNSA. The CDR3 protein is CASSSHIGQETQYF. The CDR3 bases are TGTGCCAGCAGCTCGCACATAGGCCAAGAGACCCAGTACTTC.

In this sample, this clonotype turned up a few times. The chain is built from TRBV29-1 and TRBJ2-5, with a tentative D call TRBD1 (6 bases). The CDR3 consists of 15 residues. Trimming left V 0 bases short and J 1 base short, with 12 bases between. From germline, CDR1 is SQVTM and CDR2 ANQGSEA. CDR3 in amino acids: CSVEDPQGPQETQYF. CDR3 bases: TGCAGCGTTGAAGATCCACAGGGACCCCAAGAGACCCAGTACTTC. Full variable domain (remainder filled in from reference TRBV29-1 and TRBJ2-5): SAVISQKPSRDICQRGTSLTIQCQVDSQVTMMFWYRQQPGQSLTLIATANQGSEATYESGFVIDKFPISRPNLTFSTLTVSNMSPEDSSIYLCSVEDPQGPQETQYFGPGTRLLVL.

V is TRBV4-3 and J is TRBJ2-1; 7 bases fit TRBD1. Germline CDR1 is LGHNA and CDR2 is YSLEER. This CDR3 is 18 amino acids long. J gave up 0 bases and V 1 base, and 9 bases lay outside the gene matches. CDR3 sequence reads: CASSQARGGDSSYNEQFF. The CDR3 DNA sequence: TGCGCCAGCAGCCAAGCTAGGGGTGGGGACAGCTCCTACAATGAGCAGTTCTTC.

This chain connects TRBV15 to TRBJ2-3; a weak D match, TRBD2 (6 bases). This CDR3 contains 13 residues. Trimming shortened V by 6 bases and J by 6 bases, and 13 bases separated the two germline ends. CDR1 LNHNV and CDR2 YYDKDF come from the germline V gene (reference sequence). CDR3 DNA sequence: TGTGCCACCAGAAGGGACTTCGGTGATACGCAGTATTTT. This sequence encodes CATRRDFGDTQYF.